This T cell receptor (beta chain) was profiled in a study of TIL therapy for anti-PD-1-resistant metastatic lung cancer. Study-wide context: Tumors carried a median about 1.5 non-synonymous mutations per megabase.

This CDR3 region has 12 residues. V lost 4 bases and J 11 bases, leaving 14 bases between the germline ends. Germline CDR1 reads KGHDR; CDR2 reads SFDVKD. Regarding time point: pre-treatment sample, taken before nivolumab and TIL therapy. The immunoSEQ assay was v3. The table came from immunoSEQ multiplex PCR; TCRdb's copy has only in-frame clones and leaves some out. Among 45,000 to 75,000 clones listed, about nine tenths were seen once. The clonotype was recovered from a person between 30 and 79 years old with non-small cell lung cancer. Sample: blood, taken at baseline. J is TRBJ2-7 and V is TRBV24-1, with D possibly TRBD1 on 6 matching bases. Written as DNA, the CDR3 is TGTGCCACCAGTGACCCAGGGACACGAAAGTACTTC. It yields the protein CATSDPGTRKYF.